The subject of this entry is one T cell receptor beta chain. What it recognizes is unknown. The sample originates from a study of T cell repertoires in cytomegalovirus infection. Whole-study context: Peptides in the study included HLA-C-restricted and HLA-B-restricted CMV epitopes. Public signatures in TCR beta pointed to CMV infection and matching HLA type. Study findings and constraints: Cumulative public TCR beta family frequency identified carriers of CMV plus the relevant HLA. What dominated the ex vivo response were HLA-C-restricted CMV-specific TCR beta clonotypes.

V lost 9 bases, J lost 5 bases, and 13 bases lay in between. Germline loops: CDR1 SEHNR, CDR2 FQNEAQ (reference sequence). The CDR3 extends over 13 amino acids. TCRdb ran MiXCR on the reads and lists one entry per CDR3 protein. The sample yields over 250,000 distinct CDR3 sequences, under 25% seen once. The chain links TRBV7-9 to TRBJ1-4, with no clear D. This receptor was taken from a human donor in good health (CMV status not recorded). Some clones in this sample may be carry-over from other donors' samples. The specimen comprised cultured PBMCs, sampled from culture after CMV antigen stimulation. The CDR3 sequence is CASVDGLNEKLFF. CDR3 DNA sequence: TGTGCCAGTGTCGACGGGTTAAATGAAAAACTGTTTTTT.